The clone carrying this T cell receptor (beta chain) was observed a few times. The antigen is not known. The data derive from a study of cytomegalovirus exposure and HLA in healthy donors. PCR employed 60 Vbeta and 13 Jbeta primers. Sequencing was performed with immunoSEQ multiplex PCR; in TCRdb, only in-frame clones are kept and a portion is missing. The sample shows about 36,000 clones, more than 50% of them seen only once. Those who donated were healthy bone marrow donors. The CDR3 runs 15 residues. The V gene end was trimmed by 3 bases and the J gene end by 6 bases; junction bases not matched to a gene: 6. The V gene's germline CDR1 is SGDLS and CDR2 YYNGEE. Study results and limitations: In a later analysis, a missense DCLRE1C variant was linked to TCR beta V- and J-gene trimming.

The chain joins TRBV9 to TRBJ2-2; 9 bases fit TRBD2. The TCR was taken from a woman aged 40 to 50 in good health and CMV-seropositive. Sequencing used PBMCs. CDR3 region: CASSASGGPSGELFF. The CDR3 nucleotides read TGTGCCAGCAGCGCGAGCGGGGGGCCCTCCGGGGAGCTGTTTTTT.